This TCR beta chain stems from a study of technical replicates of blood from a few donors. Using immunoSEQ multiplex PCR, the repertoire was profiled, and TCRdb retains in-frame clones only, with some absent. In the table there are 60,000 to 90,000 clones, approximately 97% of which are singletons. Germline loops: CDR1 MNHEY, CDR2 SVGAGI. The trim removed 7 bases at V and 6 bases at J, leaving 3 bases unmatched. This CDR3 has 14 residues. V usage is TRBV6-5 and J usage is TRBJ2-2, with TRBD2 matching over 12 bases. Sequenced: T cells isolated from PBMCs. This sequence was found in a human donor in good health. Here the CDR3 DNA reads TGTGCCAGCAAGCCTAGCGGGAGGGCCGGGGAGCTGTTTTTT. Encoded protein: CASKPSGRAGELFF.